The clone carrying this TCR beta chain was recorded a few times. The data were produced by immunoSEQ multiplex PCR, yet TCRdb's version contains in-frame clones alone and is incomplete. Here the sample spans 160,000 or so clones, around 96% being singletons. The data were obtained in a study of control samples from healthy donors and cancer patients. Sequenced input: blood. This TCR derives from a woman aged 25 to 39 in good health.

CDR3 coding DNA: TGTGCCAGCAGCACCGCACATGAAAGTGCACCCCTCCACTTT. Amino acid sequence: CASSTAHESAPLHF. The V call is TRBV7-9, the J call TRBJ1-6, with D unresolved. The length of the CDR3 is 14 residues. Germline V gives CDR1 SEHNR, CDR2 FQNEAQ (reference sequence). Deletions cut 5 bases from V and 11 bases from J, with 16 bases between.